The rows below give T cell receptor beta chains drawn from one sample of a study of response to subunit inactivated influenza vaccine. Using its own MiXCR run on the RT-PCR reads, TCRdb lists one record per CDR3 protein. Here the sample spans almost 600,000 distinct CDR3 sequences, less than 15% being singletons. The sample here was PBMCs from blood, taken 12 days after vaccination. The receptors shown here come from a man aged 50-60 years who received an inactivated influenza vaccine. The CDR3 runs from the conserved cysteine through the conserved F or W. The D gene is left open where the match is weak. A clone size is listed for some rows: how often the clone was seen (once, few, many), or a class if it is expanded.

V	length	J	D	size	DNA	CDR3
TRBV20-1	15	TRBJ2-5	TRBD2	few	TGCAGTGCCTTTCGGCTAGCGGGAGGAGGTGAGACCCAGTACTTC	CSAFRLAGGGETQYF
TRBV7-9	15	TRBJ2-1	NA	NA	TGTGCCAGCAGCTTAGTTTCGGGGTCCTACAATGAGCAGTTCTTC	CASSLVSGSYNEQFF
TRBV7-9	13	TRBJ1-4	NA	NA	TGTGCCAGCAGCACAGCCGGGGATGAAAAACTGTTTTTT	CASSTAGDEKLFF
TRBV18	15	TRBJ2-1	TRBD2	many	TGTGCCAGCTCACCCGAGACCGGGACTAGCGGGGTCGAGTTCTTC	CASSPETGTSGVEFF
TRBV18	13	TRBJ2-3	NA	few	TGTGCCAGCTCACCATCTAGTATGGATACGCAGTATTTT	CASSPSSMDTQYF
TRBV12-3/TRBV12-4	14	TRBJ2-7	TRBD1	NA	TGTGCCAGCAGTTTAAACAGGGGGAACCTCGAGCAGTACTTC	CASSLNRGNLEQYF
TRBV20-1	14	TRBJ2-7	NA	few	TGCAGTGCTAGAGGAACGTTGAAGGGCTACGAGCAGTACTTC	CSARGTLKGYEQYF
TRBV3-1	17	TRBJ2-3	TRBD2	NA	TGTGCCAGCAGCCAAGATCGACTAGCGGGAAGCACAGATACGCAGTATTTT	CASSQDRLAGSTDTQYF
TRBV7-9	15	TRBJ1-5	NA	few	TGTGCCAGCAGCACCTCCGCGGAGGGGCATCAGCCCCAGCATTTT	CASSTSAEGHQPQHF
TRBV7-2	13	TRBJ1-2	NA	NA	TGTGCCAGCAGCTTCCCAATGGACTATGGCTACACCTTC	CASSFPMDYGYTF
TRBV24-1	14	TRBJ2-7	NA	NA	TGTGCCACCAGTGATTTAGGGGCAGACTACGAGCAGTACTTC	CATSDLGADYEQYF
TRBV28	14	TRBJ1-5	NA	few	TGTGCCAGCAGTTTACAGGGAGGAGGTCAGCCCCAGCATTTT	CASSLQGGGQPQHF
TRBV12-3/TRBV12-4	17	TRBJ2-3	NA	few	TGTGCCAGCAGTTTAGCGAGAGGGCCCGAATCCCTGCCTACGCAGTATTTT	CASSLARGPESLPTQYF
TRBV7-9	15	TRBJ2-7	TRBD1	few	TGTGCCAGCAGCAGCGGGGACAGGGCTTCCTACGAGCAGTACTTC	CASSSGDRASYEQYF
TRBV7-8	16	TRBJ2-5	NA	few	TGTGCCAGCAGAAAGACAGGGTGGAGGGTCGAGGAGACCCAGTACTTC	CASRKTGWRVEETQYF
TRBV7-8	15	TRBJ2-1	NA	few	TGTGCCAGCAGCCCTCGGAGAGCGAGCTACAATGAGCAGTTCTTC	CASSPRRASYNEQFF
TRBV30	12	TRBJ2-1	NA	NA	TGTGCCTGGGCCAGACCCTACAATGAGCAGTTCTTC	CAWARPYNEQFF